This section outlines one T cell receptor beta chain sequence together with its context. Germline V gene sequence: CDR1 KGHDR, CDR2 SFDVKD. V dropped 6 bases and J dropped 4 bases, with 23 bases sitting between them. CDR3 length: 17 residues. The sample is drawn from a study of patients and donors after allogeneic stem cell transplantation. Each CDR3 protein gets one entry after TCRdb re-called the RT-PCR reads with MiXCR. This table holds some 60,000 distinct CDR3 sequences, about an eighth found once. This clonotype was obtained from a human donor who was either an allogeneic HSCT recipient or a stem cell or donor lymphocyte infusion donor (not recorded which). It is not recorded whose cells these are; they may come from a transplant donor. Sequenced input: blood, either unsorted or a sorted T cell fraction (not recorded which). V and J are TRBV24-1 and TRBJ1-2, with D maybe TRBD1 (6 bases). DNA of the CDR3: TGTGCCACCAGTAACCAAGGGGGACGCCTGGGGAGCTATGGCTACACCTTC. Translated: CATSNQGGRLGSYGYTF.